The next 5 T cell receptor beta chains were all read from a single sample in a study of CD8 T cells in Susac syndrome. An amount of RNA that ranged from roughly 0.5 to 1 ug was reverse transcribed with random hexamers. In TCRdb, the immunoSEQ multiplex PCR reads were re-called with MiXCR into one record per CDR3 protein. This sample carries some 190,000 distinct CDR3 sequences, approximately 93% of them seen once, and the ten largest clones take 0.09% to 0.12%. The specimen sequenced was CD4+ T cells from PBMCs. These receptors were taken from a human donor in good health.

The J gene is TRBJ1-1, the V gene TRBV7-3; TRBD1 is a possible D gene (5 bases). CDR3 length equals 16 residues. Germline lookup yields CDR1 SGHTA and CDR2 FQGTGA. V lost 1 base and J 3 bases, leaving 15 bases between the germline ends. The CDR3 reads CASSLRSGNKDTEAFF. The CDR3 region has the DNA TGTGCCAGCAGCTTAAGGTCAGGGAATAAGGACACTGAAGCTTTCTTT.

CDR3 coding DNA: TGTGCCAGCAGTTACGGGGGTAGTGAAAACATTCAGTACTTC. It translates to CASSYGGSENIQYF. This chain uses TRBV6-5 with TRBJ2-4, with D possibly being TRBD1 or TRBD2 (5 bases each). The CDR3 sequence is 14 residues long. Trimming stripped 2 bases from V and 5 bases from J, with 10 bases between. From germline, CDR1 is MNHEY and CDR2 SVGAGI.

This chain links TRBV12-3 or TRBV12-4 with TRBJ2-3, with TRBD2 as a possible D gene (5 bases). This CDR3 comprises 17 residues. The V gene lost 5 bases and the J gene lost 1 base, with 19 bases spanning the gap. CDR3: CASSPFGVERGTDTQYF. The CDR3 nucleotides are TGTGCCAGCAGTCCTTTTGGAGTCGAGAGGGGCACAGATACGCAGTATTTT.

V and J are TRBV7-2 and TRBJ2-7; 10 bases map to TRBD1. Germline V gene sequence: CDR1 SGHTA, CDR2 FQGNSA. This CDR3 comprises 15 residues. V lost 1 base and J lost 7; bases outside the gene matches: 7. The CDR3 region is CASSLVIGQGGEQYV. The CDR3, as DNA: TGTGCCAGCAGCTTAGTAATAGGACAGGGGGGTGAGCAGTACGTC.

This chain uses TRBV28 with TRBJ1-2, with D maybe TRBD1 (6 bases). Germline lookup yields CDR1 MDHEN and CDR2 SYDVKM. This CDR3 has 13 residues. Trimming took 7 bases from V and 6 from J, leaving 15 bases between them. CDR3: CASKLTGMNGYTF. Written as DNA, the CDR3 is TGTGCCAGCAAGCTCACAGGGATGAATGGCTACACCTTC.